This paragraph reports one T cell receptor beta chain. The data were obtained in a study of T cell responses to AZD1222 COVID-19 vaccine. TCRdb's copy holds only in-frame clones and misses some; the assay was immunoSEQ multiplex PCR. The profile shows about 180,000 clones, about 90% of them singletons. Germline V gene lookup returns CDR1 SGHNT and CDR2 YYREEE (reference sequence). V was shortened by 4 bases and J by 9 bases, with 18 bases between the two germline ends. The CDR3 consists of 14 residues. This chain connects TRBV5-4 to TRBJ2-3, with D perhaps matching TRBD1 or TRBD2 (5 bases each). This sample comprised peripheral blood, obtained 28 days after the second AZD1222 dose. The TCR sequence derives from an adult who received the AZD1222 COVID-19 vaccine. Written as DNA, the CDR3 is TGTGCCAGCAGCCAGGACCGGGGAGAGGGGACGCAGTATTTT. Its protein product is CASSQDRGEGTQYF. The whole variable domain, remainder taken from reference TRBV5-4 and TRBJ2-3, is ETGVTQSPTHLIKTRGQQVTLRCSSQSGHNTVSWYQQALGQGPQFIFQYYREEENGRGNFPPRFSGLQFPNYSSELNVNALELDDSALYLCASSQDRGEGTQYFGPGTRLTVL.